Each of the 29 T cell receptor beta chains below was sequenced from the same sample in a study of PD-L1 blockade in urothelial cancer (dated by TCRdb to about 2017). To prepare the library, the immunoSEQ multiplex PCR assay was applied. TCRdb re-hosts the immuneACCESS table, in-frame sequences only. Its copies lack some clones; in the studies checked, an unresolved V gene accounts for under half of them, and the cause for the rest is not known. This sample gives 85,000 to 130,000 clones in total; roughly nine tenths of them show up just once. 0.75% to 0.95% of the sample comes from the top ten. The specimen was PBMCs, collected around atezolizumab (anti-PD-L1) treatment. The receptors shown here come from a woman of 80 years or more with urothelial cancer.

V is TRBV7-9 and J is TRBJ2-1; D might be TRBD1 (5 bases). Germline lookup yields CDR1 SEHNR and CDR2 FQNEAQ (reference sequence). Trimming took off 1 base at V and 2 bases at J, with 9 bases between the two ends. This CDR3 comprises 15 residues. CDR3 sequence reads: CASSLGEGAYNEQFF. The CDR3 bases are TGTGCCAGCAGCTTAGGCGAAGGGGCCTACAATGAGCAGTTCTTC.

The rearrangement uses TRBV9 and TRBJ2-3, with D unclear. This CDR3 comprises 12 residues. Trimming left V 4 bases short and J 2 bases short, with 5 bases between. Germline values: CDR1 SGDLS, CDR2 YYNGEE. CDR3: CASSSITDTQYF. DNA of the CDR3: TGTGCCAGCAGCTCCATCACAGATACGCAGTATTTT.

On this clone itself: One end of the junction fails to match germline, which may point to a read error. The J gene is TRBJ2-7, the V gene TRBV12-5, with D maybe TRBD2 (6 bases). The CDR3 contains 12 residues. Germline assignment: CDR1 LGHNT and CDR2 FRNRAP. Here the CDR3 DNA reads TGTGCTAGTGGTTTGATGCGGGACGCCACGGACTTC. Translating it yields CASGLMRDATDF.

The rearrangement joins TRBV7-9 to TRBJ1-5; D gene uncertain. In germline, CDR1 is SEHNR, CDR2 FQNEAQ (reference sequence). The CDR3 is 14 residues long. Trimming pared 1 base from V and 5 bases from J, leaving 9 bases between. CDR3 in DNA: TGTGCCAGCAGCTTAGGAGGCCTTCATCAGCCCCAGCATTTT. This translates into CASSLGGLHQPQHF. Supplemented by reference TRBV7-9 and TRBJ1-5, the full variable domain reads DTGVSQNPRHKITKRGQNVTFRCDPISEHNRLYWYRQTLGQGPEFLTYFQNEAQLEKSRLLSDRFSAERPKGSFSTLEIQRTEQGDSAMYLCASSLGGLHQPQHFGDGTRLSIL.

V gene TRBV4-2 combines with J gene TRBJ1-1; D may be TRBD1 (5 bases). The length of the CDR3 is 15 residues. Germline V CDR1 and CDR2: LGHNA, YNFKEQ. Between the trimmed V and J ends, which lost 1 base and 1 base, there was a span of 10 bases. The CDR3 here is CASSQAAGGNTEAFF. CDR3 DNA: TGTGCCAGCAGCCAAGCGGCCGGGGGGAACACTGAAGCTTTCTTT.

The chain recombines TRBV28 with TRBJ1-5, with D hard to call. The germline CDR1 and CDR2 sequences are MDHEN and SYDVKM. The CDR3 contains 12 residues. V lost 4 bases and J 7 bases, leaving 8 bases between the germline ends. The CDR3 nucleotides are TGTGCCAGCAGTTGGGGAGGGCAGCCCCAGCATTTT. Encoded protein: CASSWGGQPQHF.

CDR3 bases: TGTGCCAGCCTTGAGGGCTCCTACAATGAGCAGTTCTTC. As protein: CASLEGSYNEQFF. This sequence joins TRBV19 and TRBJ2-1; tentatively, D is TRBD2 (5 bases). Germline CDR1 is LNHDA and CDR2 is SQIVND (reference sequence). This CDR3 is built from 13 residues. Trimming stripped 9 bases from V and 0 bases from J, with 9 bases between.

The chain joins TRBV7-9 to TRBJ2-5; 9 bases agree with TRBD1. Trimming at V came to 3 bases and at J to 5 bases, leaving 4 bases not matched to a gene. CDR1 and CDR2 from the germline V gene are SEHNR and FQNEAQ (reference sequence). There are 14 residues in the CDR3. CDR3 sequence (DNA): TGTGCCAGCAGCTTGGGACAGGGCACCGAGACCCAGTACTTC. It is translated as CASSLGQGTETQYF.

The chain uses TRBV6-5 and TRBJ1-5, with D unclear. CDR1 and CDR2 (germline): MNHEY, SVGAGI. The CDR3 has 15 residues. Trimming removed 6 bases at V and 5 bases at J, with 17 bases between. This CDR3 is CASRVTVWGDQPQHF. The CDR3, as DNA: TGTGCCAGCAGAGTTACTGTCTGGGGAGATCAGCCCCAGCATTTT.

The chain links TRBV2 to TRBJ1-4; possibly TRBD1 for D (5 bases). Deletions cut 4 bases from V and 3 bases from J, with 9 bases between. The germline V gene has CDR1 SNHLY and CDR2 FYNNEI. The CDR3 is 14 residues long. In DNA, the CDR3 is TGTGCCAGCAGTGCCCAGGGCCCTAATGAAAAACTGTTTTTT. This translates into CASSAQGPNEKLFF.

The chain combines TRBV7-3 with TRBJ2-3, with 8 bases lining up with TRBD2. Unmatched junction bases numbered 17, after V lost 5 bases and J lost 1 base. The CDR3 sequence is 19 residues long. Germline V gene data show CDR1 as SGHTA and CDR2 as FQGTGA. CDR3 in amino acids: CASSRQAGVPFGGTDTQYF. The CDR3 nucleotides are TGTGCCAGCAGCCGCCAAGCGGGAGTTCCATTTGGCGGCACAGATACGCAGTATTTT.

The chain joins TRBV7-3 to TRBJ2-2, with D tentatively TRBD2 (6 bases). V was trimmed by 5 bases and J by 5 bases, leaving 18 bases between them. The CDR3 spans 16 residues. CDR1 is SGHTA and CDR2 is FQGTGA in the germline V gene. CDR3 DNA sequence: TGTGCCAGCAGCCCCGGAGGGGCGAGGAGGACCGGGGAGCTGTTTTTT. This gives the protein CASSPGGARRTGELFF. The full variable domain, completed using reference TRBV7-3 and TRBJ2-2, is GAGVSQTPSNKVTEKGKYVELRCDPISGHTALYWYRQSLGQGPEFLIYFQGTGAADDSGLPNDRFFAVRPEGSVSTLKIQRTERGDSAVYLCASSPGGARRTGELFFGEGSRLTVL.

The chain joins TRBV5-1 to TRBJ2-5; 7 bases map to TRBD2. The V and J ends lost 4 bases and 2 bases, in that order; junction bases with no gene match: 8. This CDR3 is 15 amino acids long. Per germline, CDR1 SGHRS and CDR2 YFSETQ. The CDR3 is CASSQGPGGQETQYF. In DNA, the CDR3 is TGCGCCAGCAGCCAGGGCCCCGGGGGGCAAGAGACCCAGTACTTC.

CDR3 region: CASSQGAGYEQYF. The CDR3 nucleotides read TGTGCCAGTAGTCAGGGGGCGGGGTACGAGCAGTACTTC. The chain combines TRBV19 with TRBJ2-7; 8 bases are shared with TRBD1. This CDR3 contains 13 residues. Germline assignment: CDR1 LNHDA and CDR2 SQIVND (reference sequence). V was clipped by 5 bases and J by 4 bases; unmatched bases: 4.

The V call is TRBV15, the J call TRBJ2-1, with a tentative D call TRBD2 (6 bases). This CDR3 has 18 amino acids. Germline CDR1 reads LNHNV; CDR2 reads YYDKDF (reference sequence). The germline V and J ends were trimmed by 1 base and 8 bases, with 24 bases remaining between them. In DNA form, the CDR3 reads TGTGCCACCAGCAGAGGGGCCAGCCCTTACGGGTCTAGCGATGAGCAGTTCTTC. Encoded protein: CATSRGASPYGSSDEQFF.

This chain joins TRBV7-2 and TRBJ2-7; D gene unclear. The CDR3 has 14 residues. The V end lost 1 base, the J end lost 5 bases, and 12 bases lay between the germline ends. The germline V gene has CDR1 SGHTA and CDR2 FQGNSA. The CDR3 coding sequence is TGTGCCAGCAGCTTAGACCCTAGTTCGGACGAGCAGTACTTC. It yields the protein CASSLDPSSDEQYF.

The chain employs TRBV6-1 and TRBJ2-7; D perhaps matches TRBD1 (6 bases). Trimming shortened V by 7 bases and J by 2 bases, and 15 bases separated the two germline ends. Germline V CDR1 and CDR2: MNHNS, SASEGT. The CDR3 consists of 14 residues. The CDR3 coding sequence is TGTGCCAGCACATGGGCCAGGACAGCCTACGAGCAGTACTTC. Its translation: CASTWARTAYEQYF.

CDR3 nucleotide sequence: TGCGCCAGCAACGGAGTTCCCCAGGGGGCAAGGACTGAAGCTTTCTTT. It specifies CASNGVPQGARTEAFF. The V and J genes are TRBV5-1 and TRBJ1-1; 8 bases map to TRBD1. Germline loops: CDR1 SGHRS, CDR2 YFSETQ. V shed 6 bases, J shed 5 bases, and the junction held 15 bases outside the gene matches. CDR3 length: 16 residues.

This rearrangement joins TRBV6-6 to TRBJ2-1; weak D call: TRBD1 (6 bases). This CDR3 is 15 amino acids long. Germline V gives CDR1 MNHNY, CDR2 SVGAGI (reference sequence). Trimming shortened V by 0 bases and J by 10 bases, and 16 bases separated the two germline ends. The CDR3, as DNA: TGTGCCAGCAGTTACTCGATCGGGACATCAGACGAGCAGTTCTTC. It codes for CASSYSIGTSDEQFF.

The chain is built from TRBV2 and TRBJ1-5; 10 bases agree with TRBD1. Germline V lookup: CDR1 SNHLY, CDR2 FYNNEI. V lost 3 bases, J lost 6 bases, and 2 bases stayed unmatched. The CDR3 sequence is 14 residues long. Written as DNA, the CDR3 is TGTGCCAGCAGTGACCGGGACAGGGGTCAGCCCCAGCATTTT. Protein product: CASSDRDRGQPQHF.

The chain couples TRBV6-6 to TRBJ2-5; 7 nucleotides match TRBD1. This CDR3 contains 14 residues. The V segment lost 7 bases and the J segment 3 bases; nucleotides outside the gene matches: 8. Germline CDR1 reads MNHNY; CDR2 reads SVGAGI (reference sequence). The CDR3 nucleotides are TGTGCCAGCAAGGGGGCGGTTTTAAAAGAGACCCAGTACTTC. This codes for CASKGAVLKETQYF.

CDR3 sequence (DNA): TGTGCCAGCAGCGTAGCTGCGGGGGCGGGAGCCGGGGAGCTGTTTTTT. Amino acids: CASSVAAGAGAGELFF. The V call is TRBV9, the J call TRBJ2-2, with D possibly matching TRBD2 (7 bases). The CDR3 totals 16 residues. Trimming shortened V by 0 bases and J by 6 bases, and 15 bases separated the two germline ends. Germline CDR1 is SGDLS and CDR2 is YYNGEE. Variable domain in full (rest from reference TRBV9 and TRBJ2-2): DSGVTQTPKHLITATGQRVTLRCSPRSGDLSVYWYQQSLDQGLQFLIQYYNGEERAKGNILERFSAQQFPDLHSELNLSSLELGDSALYFCASSVAAGAGAGELFFGEGSRLTVL.

This chain connects TRBV14 to TRBJ2-2; possible D gene TRBD2, 6 bases. Germline CDR1 is SGHDN and CDR2 is FVKESK. This CDR3 has 15 residues. V was pared by 8 bases and J by 2 bases, with 15 bases between. The CDR3 DNA is TGTGCCAGCGGTAAGACGGGACTTAACACCGGGGAGCTGTTTTTT. It is translated as CASGKTGLNTGELFF.

The V and J genes are TRBV5-1 and TRBJ1-1, with D maybe TRBD1 (5 bases). Germline values: CDR1 SGHRS, CDR2 YFSETQ. V gave up 0 bases and J gave up 0 bases, with 9 bases separating them. This CDR3 contains 15 residues. The CDR3 nucleotides are TGCGCCAGCAGCTTGGCGGGGACTATGAACACTGAAGCTTTCTTT. This gives the protein CASSLAGTMNTEAFF.

The genes are TRBV28 and TRBJ2-2; D is unresolved. Germline lookup yields CDR1 MDHEN and CDR2 SYDVKM. There are 11 residues in the CDR3. V lost 3 bases and J 8 bases, leaving 4 bases between the germline ends. The CDR3 bases are TGTGCCAGCAGTTTCAGGGGGGAGCTGTTTTTT. It encodes CASSFRGELFF.

This clone occurred once. The same CDR3 arises from other DNA sequences in this sample as well. The chain carries TRBV28 and TRBJ2-7; 11 nucleotides agree with TRBD2. V dropped 5 bases and J dropped 2; count of bases not matched to a gene: 8. The CDR3 has 16 residues. Per the germline V gene, CDR1 is MDHEN and CDR2 is SYDVKM. As DNA, the CDR3 is TGTGCCAGCAGTCCCTCGGGTAGCGGGAGGGCCTACGAGCAGTACTTC. It is translated as CASSPSGSGRAYEQYF.

The V call is TRBV9, the J call TRBJ2-3; D gene uncertain. The V end lost 0 bases, the J end lost 1 base, and 3 bases lay between the germline ends. This CDR3 region has 13 residues. The germline CDR1 and CDR2 sequences are SGDLS and YYNGEE. CDR3 DNA: TGTGCCAGCAGCGTAGGCGGCACAGATACGCAGTATTTT. Translating gives CASSVGGTDTQYF.

The chain carries TRBV28 and TRBJ1-1; unclear D gene. CDR3 length equals 14 residues. In germline, CDR1 is MDHEN, CDR2 SYDVKM. V lost 4 bases, J lost 4 bases, and 13 bases lay in between. In DNA, the CDR3 is TGTGCCAGCAGTTCACCCGGGAGGGTCACTGAAGCTTTCTTT. It specifies CASSSPGRVTEAFF.

The rearrangement uses TRBV14 and TRBJ2-7, with 11 bases aligning to TRBD2. The CDR3 extends over 14 amino acids. Losses at the gene ends were 8 bases for V and 6 bases for J; bases not matched to a gene: 9. Germline V gives CDR1 SGHDN, CDR2 FVKESK. CDR3 in DNA: TGTGCCAGCGCCCGACTAGCGGGAATAGGCGAGCAGTACTTC. Translating gives CASARLAGIGEQYF.